This T cell receptor (beta chain) was retrieved from a study of cytomegalovirus exposure and HLA in healthy donors. Study context: The same platform as the approximately 670 first-cohort repertoires was used for the 95 to 150 validation repertoires, a later analysis reported. Study findings and constraints: Testing in vitro showed a few CMV-associated chains specific for CMV antigens. Cytomegalovirus-associated status was assigned to 150 or so TCR beta chains.

Clones were sequenced by immunoSEQ multiplex PCR, and TCRdb holds only the in-frame ones, with some missing. The sample has approximately 200,000 clones; 80% to 90% are singletons. The CDR3 has 13 residues. The V end lost 1 base, the J end lost 3 bases, and 9 bases lay between the germline ends. Germline V lookup: CDR1 GTSNPN, CDR2 SVGIG (reference sequence). Comments on this clone: Its antigen is still unknown.

The sample comprised PBMCs. The clonotype originates from a woman aged 18-29 years in good health and CMV-seronegative. The chain uses TRBV30 and TRBJ1-1; no definite D call. CDR3: CAWSGGWDTEAFF. CDR3 nucleotide sequence: TGTGCCTGGAGTGGCGGATGGGACACTGAAGCTTTCTTT.